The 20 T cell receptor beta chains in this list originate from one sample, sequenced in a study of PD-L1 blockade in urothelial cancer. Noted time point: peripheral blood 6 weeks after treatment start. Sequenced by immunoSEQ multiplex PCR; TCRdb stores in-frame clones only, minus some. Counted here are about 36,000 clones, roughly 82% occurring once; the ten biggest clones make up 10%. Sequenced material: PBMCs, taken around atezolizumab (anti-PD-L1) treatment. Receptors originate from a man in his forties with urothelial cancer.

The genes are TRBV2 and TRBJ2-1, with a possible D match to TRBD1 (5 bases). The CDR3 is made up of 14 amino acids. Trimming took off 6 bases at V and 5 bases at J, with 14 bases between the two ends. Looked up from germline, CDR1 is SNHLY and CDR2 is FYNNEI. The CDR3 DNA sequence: TGTGCCAGCAGAGAGGTAGAAGGGGACAATGAGCAGTTCTTC. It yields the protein CASREVEGDNEQFF. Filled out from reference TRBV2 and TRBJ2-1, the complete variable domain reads EPEVTQTPSHQVTQMGQEVILRCVPISNHLYFYWYRQILGQKVEFLVSFYNNEISEKSEIFDDQFSVERPDGSNFTLKIRSTKLEDSAMYFCASREVEGDNEQFFGPGTRLTVL.

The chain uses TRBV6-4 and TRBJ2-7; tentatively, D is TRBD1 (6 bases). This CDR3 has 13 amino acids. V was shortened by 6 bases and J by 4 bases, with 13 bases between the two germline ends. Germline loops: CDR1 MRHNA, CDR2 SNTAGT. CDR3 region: CASRTGTIYEQYF. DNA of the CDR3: TGTGCCAGCAGGACCGGGACAATTTACGAGCAGTACTTC.

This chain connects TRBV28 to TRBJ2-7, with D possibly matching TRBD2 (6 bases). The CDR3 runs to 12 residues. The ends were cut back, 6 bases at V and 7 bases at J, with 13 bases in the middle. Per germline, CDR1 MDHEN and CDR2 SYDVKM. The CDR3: CASSIGRWEQYF. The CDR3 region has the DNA TGTGCCAGCAGCATAGGGAGGTGGGAGCAGTACTTC.

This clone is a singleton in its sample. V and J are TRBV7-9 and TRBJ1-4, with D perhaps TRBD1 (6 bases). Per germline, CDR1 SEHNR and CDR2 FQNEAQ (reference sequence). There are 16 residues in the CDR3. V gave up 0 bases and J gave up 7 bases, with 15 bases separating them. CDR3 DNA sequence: TGTGCCAGCAGCTTAGCGACAGGCTGGAAGGGTGAAAAACTGTTTTTT. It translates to CASSLATGWKGEKLFF.

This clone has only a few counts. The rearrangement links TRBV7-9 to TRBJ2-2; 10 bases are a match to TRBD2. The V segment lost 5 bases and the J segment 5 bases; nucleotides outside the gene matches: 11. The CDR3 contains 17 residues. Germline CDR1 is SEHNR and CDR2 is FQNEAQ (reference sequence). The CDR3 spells CASSPRGSGRLTGELFF. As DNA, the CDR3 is TGTGCCAGCAGCCCGAGGGGTAGCGGGAGGCTGACCGGGGAGCTGTTTTTT.

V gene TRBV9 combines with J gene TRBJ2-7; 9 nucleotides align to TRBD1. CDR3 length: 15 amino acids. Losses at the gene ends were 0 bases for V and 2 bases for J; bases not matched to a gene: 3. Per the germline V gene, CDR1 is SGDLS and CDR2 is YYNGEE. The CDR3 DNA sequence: TGTGCCAGCAGCGTAGCTGGGACAGGGACCTACGAGCAGTACTTC. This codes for CASSVAGTGTYEQYF.

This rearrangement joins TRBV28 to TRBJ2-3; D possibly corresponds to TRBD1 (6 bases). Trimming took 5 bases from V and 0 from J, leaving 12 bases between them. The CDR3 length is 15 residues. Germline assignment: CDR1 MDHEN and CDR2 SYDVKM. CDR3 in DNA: TGTGCCAGCAGTGAACAGGGTCGGAGCACAGATACGCAGTATTTT. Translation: CASSEQGRSTDTQYF.

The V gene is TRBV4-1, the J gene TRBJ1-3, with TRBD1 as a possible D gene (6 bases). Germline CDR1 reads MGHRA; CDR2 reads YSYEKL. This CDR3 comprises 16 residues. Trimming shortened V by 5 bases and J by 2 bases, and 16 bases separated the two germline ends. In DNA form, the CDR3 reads TGCGCCAGCAGCTCTACTGGACAGAGGGCTGGAAACACCATATATTTT. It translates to CASSSTGQRAGNTIYF.

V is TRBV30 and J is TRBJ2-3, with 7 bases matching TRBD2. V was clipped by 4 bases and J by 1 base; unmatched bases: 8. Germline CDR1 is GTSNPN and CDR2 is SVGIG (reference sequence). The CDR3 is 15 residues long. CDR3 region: CAWNLGAGGTDTQYF. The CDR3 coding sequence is TGTGCCTGGAATTTAGGGGCGGGGGGCACAGATACGCAGTATTTT.

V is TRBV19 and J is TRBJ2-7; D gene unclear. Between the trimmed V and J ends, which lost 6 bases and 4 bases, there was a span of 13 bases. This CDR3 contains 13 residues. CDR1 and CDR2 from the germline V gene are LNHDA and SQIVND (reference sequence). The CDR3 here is CASSPGGLYEQYF. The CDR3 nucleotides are TGTGCCAGTAGCCCAGGTGGTTTGTACGAGCAGTACTTC.

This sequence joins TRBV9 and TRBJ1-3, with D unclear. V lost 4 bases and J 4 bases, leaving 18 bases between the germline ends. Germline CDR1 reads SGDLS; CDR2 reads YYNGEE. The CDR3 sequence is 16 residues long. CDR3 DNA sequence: TGTGCCAGCAGCCCACAAGTGGATGCGAGGGGAAACACCATATATTTT. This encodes CASSPQVDARGNTIYF.

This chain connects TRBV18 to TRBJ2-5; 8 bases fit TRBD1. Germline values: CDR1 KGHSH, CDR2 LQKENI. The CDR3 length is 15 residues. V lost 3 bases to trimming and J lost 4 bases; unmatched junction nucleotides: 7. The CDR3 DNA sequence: TGTGCCAGCTCACCCACGACAGGGGCTGGAGAGACCCAGTACTTC. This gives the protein CASSPTTGAGETQYF.

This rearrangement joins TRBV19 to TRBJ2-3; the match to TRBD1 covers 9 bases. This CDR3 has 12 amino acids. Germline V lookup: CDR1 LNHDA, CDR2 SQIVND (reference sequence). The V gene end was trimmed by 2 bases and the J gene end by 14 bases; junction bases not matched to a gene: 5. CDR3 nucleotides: TGTGCCAGTAGTATATATGGGACAGGGTGGTATTTT. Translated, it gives CASSIYGTGWYF.

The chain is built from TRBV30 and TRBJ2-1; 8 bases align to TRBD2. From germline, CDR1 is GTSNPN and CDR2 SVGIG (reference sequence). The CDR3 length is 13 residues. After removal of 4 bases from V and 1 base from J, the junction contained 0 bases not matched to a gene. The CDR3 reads CAWTSGSYNEQFF. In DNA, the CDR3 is TGTGCCTGGACTAGCGGGTCCTACAATGAGCAGTTCTTC. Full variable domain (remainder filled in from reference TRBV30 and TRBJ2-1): SQTIHQWPATLVQPVGSPLSLECTVEGTSNPNLYWYRQAAGRGLQLLFYSVGIGQISSEVPQNLSASRPQDRQFILSSKKLLLSDSGFYLCAWTSGSYNEQFFGPGTRLTVL.

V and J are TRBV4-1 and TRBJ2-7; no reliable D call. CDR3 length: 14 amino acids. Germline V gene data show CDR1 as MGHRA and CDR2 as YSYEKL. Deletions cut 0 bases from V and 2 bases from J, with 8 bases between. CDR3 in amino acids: CASSQDPATYEQYF. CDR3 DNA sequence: TGCGCCAGCAGCCAAGATCCAGCGACCTACGAGCAGTACTTC.

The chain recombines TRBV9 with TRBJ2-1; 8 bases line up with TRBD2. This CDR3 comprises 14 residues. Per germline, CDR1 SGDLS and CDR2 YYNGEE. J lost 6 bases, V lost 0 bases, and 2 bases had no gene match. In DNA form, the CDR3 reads TGTGCCAGCAGCGTAGAAGGACTAGCCAATGAGCAGTTCTTC. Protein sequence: CASSVEGLANEQFF.

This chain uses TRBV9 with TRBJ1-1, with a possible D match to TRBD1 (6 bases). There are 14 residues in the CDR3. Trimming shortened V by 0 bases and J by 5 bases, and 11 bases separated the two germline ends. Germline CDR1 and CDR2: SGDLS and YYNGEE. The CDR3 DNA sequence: TGTGCCAGCAGCGTAGTGGGGGCTGAAACTGAAGCTTTCTTT. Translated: CASSVVGAETEAFF.

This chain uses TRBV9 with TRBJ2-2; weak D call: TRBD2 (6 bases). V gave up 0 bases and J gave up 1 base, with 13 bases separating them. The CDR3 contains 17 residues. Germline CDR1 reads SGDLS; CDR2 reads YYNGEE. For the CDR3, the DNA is TGTGCCAGCAGCGTAGGGGCTCCGGGGGTGAACACCGGGGAGCTGTTTTTT. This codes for CASSVGAPGVNTGELFF.

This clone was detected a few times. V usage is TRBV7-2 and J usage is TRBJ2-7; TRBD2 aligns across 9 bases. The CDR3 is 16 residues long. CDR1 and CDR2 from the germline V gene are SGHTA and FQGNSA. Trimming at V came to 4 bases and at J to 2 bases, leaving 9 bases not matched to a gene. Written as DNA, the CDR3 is TGTGCCAGCAGCTCATACCCGACTAGCGGCCCCTACGAGCAGTACTTC. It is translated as CASSSYPTSGPYEQYF.

The CDR3 nucleotides are TGTGCCAGCAGCCCAGGAGCGGGGCGTAAAGGCTACACCTTC. This sequence encodes CASSPGAGRKGYTF. V and J are TRBV5-6 and TRBJ1-2; possibly TRBD1 for D (5 bases). The V gene lost 4 bases and the J gene lost 8 bases, with 18 bases spanning the gap. CDR3 size: 14 residues. Germline CDR1 and CDR2: SGHDT and YYEEEE.